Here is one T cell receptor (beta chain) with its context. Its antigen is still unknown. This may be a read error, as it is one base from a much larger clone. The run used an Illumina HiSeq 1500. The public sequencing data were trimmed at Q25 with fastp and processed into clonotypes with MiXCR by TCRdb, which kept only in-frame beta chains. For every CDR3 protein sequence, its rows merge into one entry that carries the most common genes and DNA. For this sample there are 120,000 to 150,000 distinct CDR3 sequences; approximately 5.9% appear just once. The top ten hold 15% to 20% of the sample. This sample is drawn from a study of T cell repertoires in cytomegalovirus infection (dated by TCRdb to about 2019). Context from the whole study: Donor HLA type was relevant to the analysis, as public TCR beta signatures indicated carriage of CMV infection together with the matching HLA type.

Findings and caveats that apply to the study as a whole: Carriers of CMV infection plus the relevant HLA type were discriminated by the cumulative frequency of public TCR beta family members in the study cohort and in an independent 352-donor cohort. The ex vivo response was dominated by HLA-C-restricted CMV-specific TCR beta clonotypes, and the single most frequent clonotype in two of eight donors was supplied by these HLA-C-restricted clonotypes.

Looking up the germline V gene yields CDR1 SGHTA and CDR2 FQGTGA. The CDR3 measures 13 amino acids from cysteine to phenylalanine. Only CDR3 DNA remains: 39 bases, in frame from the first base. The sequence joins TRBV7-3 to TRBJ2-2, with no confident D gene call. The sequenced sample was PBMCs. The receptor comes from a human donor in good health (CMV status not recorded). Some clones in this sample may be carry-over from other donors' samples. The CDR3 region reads CASNLTYTGELFF. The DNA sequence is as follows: TGTGCCAGCAACTTAACTTACACCGGGGAGCTGTTTTTT.